Following are 29 T cell receptor beta chains from one sample sequenced in a study of blood T cell repertoires in COVID-19. The method was immunoSEQ multiplex PCR; TCRdb's version includes in-frame clones alone and lacks a portion of them. Here the sample spans fewer than 350,000 clones, 90% being singletons. The sample comprised PBMCs or T cells enriched from blood (not recorded which). All receptors derive from a woman aged 18-29 years with acute COVID-19.

This rearrangement joins TRBV10-1 to TRBJ1-1, with 7 bases lining up with TRBD1. Germline V gives CDR1 WNHNN, CDR2 SYGVQD (reference sequence). V gave up 0 bases and J gave up 0 bases; unmatched junction bases: 13. The CDR3 length is 19 residues. CDR3: CASSESSVIDRDMNTEAFF. The DNA of the CDR3 is TGCGCCAGCAGTGAGTCTTCTGTGATAGACAGGGACATGAACACTGAAGCTTTCTTT.

This sequence joins TRBV29-1 and TRBJ2-1; 12 nucleotides align to TRBD2. V lost 5 bases to trimming and J lost 7 bases; unmatched junction nucleotides: 6. The CDR3 length is 14 residues. Germline V gives CDR1 SQVTM, CDR2 ANQGSEA. This chain's CDR3 is CSVSGLAGRNEQFF. The CDR3 nucleotides read TGCAGCGTTTCGGGACTAGCGGGTCGGAATGAGCAGTTCTTC.

This chain links TRBV4-1 with TRBJ2-5; TRBD2 agrees at 14 bases. Germline V gene data show CDR1 as MGHRA and CDR2 as YSYEKL. Trimming took 3 bases from V and 1 from J; bases not matched to a gene: 4. The CDR3 length is 17 residues. DNA for the CDR3: TGCGCCAGCAGCCATTCCGGGACTAGCGGGGGCCAAGAGACCCAGTACTTC. This codes for CASSHSGTSGGQETQYF.

The chain joins TRBV29-1 to TRBJ1-2, with D possibly matching TRBD1 (5 bases). From germline, CDR1 is SQVTM and CDR2 ANQGSEA. The CDR3 length is 16 residues. V was cut by 7 bases and J by 0 bases, with 21 bases left in between. The DNA of the CDR3 is TGCAGCGCCCTGGGGCAGGGTTACCAAGCTAACTATGGCTACACCTTC. Amino acids: CSALGQGYQANYGYTF.

This clone was seen once. V and J are TRBV19 and TRBJ2-1; 12 bases agree with TRBD2. The CDR3 is 16 amino acids. With 3 bases clipped from V and 4 bases from J, the junction kept 4 bases outside the gene matches. Germline assignment: CDR1 LNHDA and CDR2 SQIVND (reference sequence). The CDR3 DNA follows: TGTGCCAGTAGTATCTGGACTAGCGGGAAGTACAATGAGCAGTTCTTC. This codes for CASSIWTSGKYNEQFF.

The genes are TRBV7-2 and TRBJ2-1; TRBD1 matches at 9 bases. Trimming cost V 3 bases and J 2 bases; bases outside gene matches: 2. Germline-derived CDR1 and CDR2 are SGHTA and FQGNSA. This CDR3 spans 15 amino acids. The CDR3: CASSFRDRAYNEQFF. CDR3 nucleotide sequence: TGTGCCAGCAGCTTCCGGGACAGGGCCTACAATGAGCAGTTCTTC.

The rearrangement uses TRBV9 and TRBJ2-1, with a weak D call TRBD2 (5 bases). This CDR3 comprises 14 residues. The V gene lost 0 bases and the J gene lost 5 bases, with 9 bases spanning the gap. Germline V gene data show CDR1 as SGDLS and CDR2 as YYNGEE. Here the CDR3 reads CASSVAGSDNEQFF. CDR3 coding DNA: TGTGCCAGCAGCGTAGCGGGAAGCGACAATGAGCAGTTCTTC.

CDR3: CASSQEYRLAGAEQFF. Here the CDR3 DNA reads TGCGCCAGCAGCCAAGAGTATCGCCTAGCGGGAGCTGAGCAGTTCTTC. The chain joins TRBV4-3 to TRBJ2-1; TRBD2 aligns across 10 bases. V lost 0 bases, J lost 9 bases, and 8 bases stayed unmatched. Germline CDR1 is LGHNA and CDR2 is YSLEER. This CDR3 contains 16 residues.

The chain recombines TRBV7-8 with TRBJ1-6; 8 positions agree with TRBD1. The CDR3 consists of 17 residues. The V and J ends lost 4 bases and 7 bases, in that order; junction bases with no gene match: 12. Germline-derived CDR1 and CDR2 are SGHVS and FQNEAQ. The CDR3 DNA reads TGTGCCAGCAGCTCAACCGGGACAGGTTTTCTCAATTCACCCCTCCACTTT. Translated, it gives CASSSTGTGFLNSPLHF.

For the CDR3, the DNA is TGCGCCAGCAGCAACTCCTACGAGCAGTACTTC. Protein sequence: CASSNSYEQYF. The V and J genes are TRBV10-2 and TRBJ2-7; D unresolved. Between the trimmed V and J ends, which lost 6 bases and 0 bases, there was a span of 3 bases. Germline lookup yields CDR1 WSHSY and CDR2 SAAADI. The CDR3 has 11 residues.

The chain employs TRBV2 and TRBJ2-5; D may be TRBD1 (6 bases). CDR1 and CDR2 from the germline V gene are SNHLY and FYNNEI. The germline V and J ends were trimmed by 5 bases and 0 bases, with 16 bases remaining between them. The CDR3 length is 16 residues. CDR3 in DNA: TGTGCCAGCAGTCCAGGGGCTCCAGGGAACCAAGAGACCCAGTACTTC. Its protein product is CASSPGAPGNQETQYF. Looking up the rest from reference TRBV2 and TRBJ2-5 gives the full variable domain: EPEVTQTPSHQVTQMGQEVILRCVPISNHLYFYWYRQILGQKVEFLVSFYNNEISEKSEIFDDQFSVERPDGSNFTLKIRSTKLEDSAMYFCASSPGAPGNQETQYFGPGTRLLVL.

This clone was detected once. CDR3 in DNA: TGCGCCAGCAGCCCCAACACTATACTAGCGGGAGAATCTTTCACAGATACGCAGTATTTT. Its protein is CASSPNTILAGESFTDTQYF. The chain uses TRBV4-1 and TRBJ2-3; 11 nucleotides agree with TRBD2. The CDR3 is 20 amino acids. Trimming removed 4 bases from V and 2 bases from J; junction bases left unmatched: 17. CDR1 is MGHRA, CDR2 YSYEKL, per germline.

The table lists this clone with a count of one. The chain links TRBV3-1 (or the pseudogene TRBV3-2) to TRBJ2-1, with 10 bases identical to TRBD2. V lost 5 bases to trimming and J lost 7 bases; unmatched junction nucleotides: 14. This CDR3 contains 17 residues. In germline, CDR1 is LGHDT, CDR2 YNNKEL (reference sequence). CDR3 sequence: CASSIFSGRLDPNEQFF. For the CDR3, the DNA is TGTGCCAGCAGCATATTTAGCGGGAGGCTTGATCCAAATGAGCAGTTCTTC.

Written as DNA, the CDR3 is TGTGCCAGCAGCTTGGCCCTGACAGGCTTTTCCTACGAGCAGTACTTC. This codes for CASSLALTGFSYEQYF. The chain employs TRBV5-6 and TRBJ2-7; D is perhaps TRBD1 (6 bases). There are 16 residues in the CDR3. The V and J ends lost 0 bases and 1 base respectively, with 14 bases between them. CDR1 and CDR2 from the germline V gene are SGHDT and YYEEEE.

CDR3 loop: CASSSANTGELFF. CDR3 coding DNA: TGTGCCAGCAGTTCGGCGAACACCGGGGAGCTGTTTTTT. This sequence joins TRBV12-3 or TRBV12-4 and TRBJ2-2; D gene unclear. This CDR3 spans 13 amino acids. V was cut by 4 bases and J by 0 bases, with 3 bases left in between.

The J gene is TRBJ2-5, the V gene TRBV21-1; the table gives TRBD2 as D, unverified against the DNA. TRBV21-1 is flagged as a pseudogene. The CDR3 length is 19 residues. For the CDR3, the DNA is TGTGCCAGCAGCAAAGACGGGACTAGCGGGAGGGAGGGGCAAGAGACCCAGTACTTC. Protein: CASSKDGTSGREGQETQYF.

The CDR3 DNA reads as TGTGCCAGCAGGTGGGGACTAGCGGGGAACACCGGGGAGCTGTTTTTT. As protein: CASRWGLAGNTGELFF. The chain combines TRBV27 with TRBJ2-2, with TRBD2 matching 12 bases. In germline, CDR1 is MNHEY, CDR2 SMNVEV (reference sequence). This CDR3 contains 16 residues. The V and J ends lost 6 bases and 1 base, in that order; junction bases with no gene match: 3.

The rearrangement uses TRBV2 and TRBJ2-7; maybe TRBD2 (6 bases). This CDR3 has 14 amino acids. Germline loops: CDR1 SNHLY, CDR2 FYNNEI. The ends were cut back, 2 bases at V and 6 bases at J, with 14 bases in the middle. CDR3 DNA sequence: TGTGCCAGCAGTGAATTCGGGAGAATTAGCGAGCAGTACTTC. It encodes CASSEFGRISEQYF.

This chain connects TRBV20-1 to TRBJ1-2; 11 nucleotides line up with TRBD1. V dropped 3 bases and J dropped 8; count of bases not matched to a gene: 8. Germline lookup yields CDR1 DFQATT and CDR2 SNEGSKA (reference sequence). The CDR3 length is 14 residues. The CDR3 coding sequence is TGCAGTGCTAGTCGTAGGACAGGGGGCGGAGGCTACACCTTC. Its translation is CSASRRTGGGGYTF.

The genes are TRBV2 and TRBJ2-5; D unclear. Trimming removed 4 bases from V and 4 bases from J, with 7 bases in between. The CDR3 consists of 12 residues. Germline CDR1 reads SNHLY; CDR2 reads FYNNEI. The CDR3 region is CASSARLETQYF. The CDR3 DNA follows: TGTGCCAGCAGTGCACGGTTAGAGACCCAGTACTTC.

The sample holds a few counts of this clone. This chain joins TRBV10-3 and TRBJ1-1; TRBD1 might be the D (6 bases). The CDR3 runs to 17 residues. V lost 3 bases and J lost 1, with 18 bases in between. Germline CDR1 is ENHRY and CDR2 is SYGVKD. The CDR3 DNA sequence: TGTGCCATCAGTGAAGGTCCGTGGACAGTTTCGAACACTGAAGCTTTCTTT. Translating gives CAISEGPWTVSNTEAFF.

The chain combines TRBV10-3 with TRBJ2-1; 8 bases align to TRBD1. In germline, CDR1 is ENHRY, CDR2 SYGVKD. The CDR3 runs 14 residues. J was trimmed by 8 bases and V by 4 bases; bases with no gene match: 7. The CDR3 region is CAISGTGSGDEQFF. The CDR3 bases are TGTGCCATCAGTGGGACAGGGAGTGGTGATGAGCAGTTCTTC.

This chain uses TRBV19 with TRBJ2-7; D may be TRBD2 (6 bases). The V and J ends lost 3 bases and 6 bases respectively, with 12 bases between them. Germline CDR1 LNHDA, CDR2 SQIVND (reference sequence). This CDR3 comprises 13 residues. The CDR3 DNA reads TGTGCCAGTAGTATTCCCGCGGGGACCGAGCAGTACTTC. Translated: CASSIPAGTEQYF.

The chain has TRBV7-8 and TRBJ2-2; possibly TRBD1 for D (6 bases). The CDR3 is 16 amino acids. Trimming stripped 2 bases from V and 2 bases from J, with 12 bases between. Germline V CDR1 and CDR2: SGHVS, FQNEAQ. CDR3: CASSLFFRGNTGELFF. The DNA for the CDR3 is TGTGCCAGCAGCTTATTCTTCAGGGGTAACACCGGGGAGCTGTTTTTT.

The J gene is TRBJ2-6, the V gene TRBV7-9, with a possible D match to TRBD2 (6 bases). Germline V gene data show CDR1 as SEHNR and CDR2 as FQNEAQ (reference sequence). V shed 1 base and J shed 0 bases, with 13 bases lying between them. The length of the CDR3 is 18 residues. The chain's CDR3 is CASSLVGGKSSGANVLTF. CDR3 bases: TGTGCCAGCAGCTTAGTTGGGGGGAAGAGCTCTGGGGCCAACGTCCTGACTTTC.

The chain carries TRBV4-1 and TRBJ2-3, with 14 bases matching TRBD2. This CDR3 contains 20 residues. Losses at the gene ends were 3 bases for V and 6 bases for J; bases not matched to a gene: 17. Germline V gives CDR1 MGHRA, CDR2 YSYEKL. The CDR3 loop reads CASSHPTGTRGLAGDDTQYF. The CDR3 DNA reads as TGCGCCAGCAGCCATCCCACCGGGACAAGGGGACTAGCGGGAGATGATACGCAGTATTTT.

The V gene is TRBV9, the J gene TRBJ2-2; D is ambiguous. Looked up from germline, CDR1 is SGDLS and CDR2 is YYNGEE. Trimming removed 4 bases from V and 4 bases from J, with 20 bases in between. The CDR3 sequence is 17 residues long. The CDR3 reads CASSLSRHGPSTGELFF. CDR3 DNA sequence: TGTGCCAGCAGCCTCTCGCGACATGGCCCGAGCACCGGGGAGCTGTTTTTT.

The chain joins TRBV5-1 to TRBJ2-3; TRBD2 matches 10 bases. Germline CDR1 reads SGHRS; CDR2 reads YFSETQ. The V gene end was trimmed by 0 bases and the J gene end by 3 bases; junction bases not matched to a gene: 4. CDR3 length: 16 amino acids. The CDR3 loop reads CASSLGSGRRTDTQYF. Here the CDR3 DNA reads TGCGCCAGCAGCTTGGGTAGCGGGAGGAGGACAGATACGCAGTATTTT. Using reference TRBV5-1 and TRBJ2-3 for the parts outside the CDR3, the full variable domain is KAGVTQTPRYLIKTRGQQVTLSCSPISGHRSVSWYQQTPGQGLQFLFEYFSETQRNKGNFPGRFSGRQFSNSRSEMNVSTLELGDSALYLCASSLGSGRRTDTQYFGPGTRLTVL.

This clone was seen a single time. The chain is built from TRBV11-3 and TRBJ2-3; 15 nucleotides align to TRBD2. The junction had 5 bases not matched to a gene; V was cut back by 5 bases and J by 2 bases. CDR1 and CDR2 from the germline V gene are SGHNT and YENEEA. The CDR3 extends over 17 amino acids. CDR3 DNA sequence: TGTGCCAGCAGCCTGGGACTAGCGGGAGGAGCCACAGATACGCAGTATTTT. Translation gives CASSLGLAGGATDTQYF.